What follows are 2 T cell receptor beta chains derived from one specimen sequenced in a study of shared T cell receptors in the human thymus. Produced via immunoSEQ multiplex PCR; TCRdb's table is partial and in-frame only. The table records hundreds of thousands of clones, around 87% of them present only once. This sample was shared with a second study, whose subject was human thymus T cells.

Source material: thymocytes. Every receptor here comes from a boy in the first two years of life with a congenital heart defect.

The J gene is TRBJ1-6, the V gene TRBV15; D not resolved. The V and J ends lost 0 bases and 0 bases respectively, with 12 bases between them. Germline values: CDR1 LNHNV, CDR2 YYDKDF (reference sequence). There are 18 residues in the CDR3. The CDR3 region has the DNA TGTGCCACCAGCAGAGACTCTACTAATAGCTCCTATAATTCACCCCTCCACTTT. Translating gives CATSRDSTNSSYNSPLHF.

V is TRBV4-3 and J is TRBJ1-2; no clear D gene. CDR1 and CDR2 (germline): LGHNA, YSLEER. This CDR3 spans 15 amino acids. The germline V and J ends were trimmed by 1 base and 8 bases, with 17 bases remaining between them. CDR3 amino acids: CASSQVPGLGYGYTF. CDR3 DNA: TGCGCCAGCAGCCAAGTGCCAGGTCTTGGATACGGCTACACCTTC.